This TCR beta chain was obtained from a study of naive and memory T cell subsets. Study results and caveats: Potentially, T cell activation and differentiation skew this RNA-based measurement.

The library had UMIs added by 3' ligation of an oligonucleotide to TCR cDNA. Reverse transcription used DNase-treated unsorted total RNA, aiming for roughly 1 to 1000 ng. V dropped 2 bases and J dropped 3 bases, with 6 bases sitting between them. This CDR3 spans 13 amino acids. CDR1 is MNHNY and CDR2 is SVGAGI in the germline V gene (reference sequence). Ligated cDNA underwent four rounds of PCR with nested alpha and beta constant region primers and SP2. For blood and skin samples, reverse transcription used TCR alpha and beta constant primers. TCRdb re-analysed the 5' RACE reads in MiXCR, keeping a single row per CDR3 protein. In the table there are about 62,000 distinct CDR3 sequences, around 8% of which are singletons. This clonotype was found many times. What it binds is unknown.

V and J are TRBV6-6 and TRBJ2-3, with D possibly being TRBD1 or TRBD2 (5 bases each). This TCR came from a female donor in good health. CDR3: CASSYGGTDTQYF. CDR3 coding DNA: TGTGCCAGCAGTTACGGGGGTACAGATACGCAGTATTTT.